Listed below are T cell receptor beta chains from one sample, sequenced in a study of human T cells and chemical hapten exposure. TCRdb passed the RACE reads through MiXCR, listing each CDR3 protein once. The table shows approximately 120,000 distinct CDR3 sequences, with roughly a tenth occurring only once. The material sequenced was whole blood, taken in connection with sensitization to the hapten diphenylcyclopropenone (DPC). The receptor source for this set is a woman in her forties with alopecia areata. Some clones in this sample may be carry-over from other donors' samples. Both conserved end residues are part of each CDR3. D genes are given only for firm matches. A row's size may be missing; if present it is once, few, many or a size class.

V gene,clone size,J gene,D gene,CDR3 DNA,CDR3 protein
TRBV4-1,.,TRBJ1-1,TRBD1,TGCGCCAGCAGCCAAGAGGACAGGGATTCGAACACTGAAGCTTTCTTT,CASSQEDRDSNTEAFF
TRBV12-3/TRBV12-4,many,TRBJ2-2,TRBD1,TGTGCCAGCAGTAAAAACAGGGGGCCTGCCGGGGAGCTGTTTTTT,CASSKNRGPAGELFF
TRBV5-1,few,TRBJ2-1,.,TGCGCCAGCAGATACAGGGAGACATACAATGAGCAGTTCTTC,CASRYRETYNEQFF
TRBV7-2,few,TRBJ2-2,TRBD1,TGTGCCAGCAGCTTAGTTGGCAGGGGGTACACCGGGGAGCTGTTTTTT,CASSLVGRGYTGELFF
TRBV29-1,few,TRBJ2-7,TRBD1,TGCAGCGCCCAAGGACAGGGCTACGAGCAGTACTTC,CSAQGQGYEQYF
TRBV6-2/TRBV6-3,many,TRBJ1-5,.,TGTGCCAGCAGTGACCCTGCGGCCAATCAGCCCCAGCATTTT,CASSDPAANQPQHF
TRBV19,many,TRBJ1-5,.,TGTGCCAGTAGTATAGTAAGAACAGCCCAGCGTCCCCAGCATTTT,CASSIVRTAQRPQHF
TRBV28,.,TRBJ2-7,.,TGTGCCAGCCTGGCGTCCCACGAGCAGTACTTC,CASLASHEQYF
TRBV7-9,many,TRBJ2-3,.,TGTGCCAGCAAACGGCGTGGGGTTCCAACGCGGCCGGATACGCAGTATTTT,CASKRRGVPTRPDTQYF
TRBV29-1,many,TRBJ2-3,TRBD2,TGCAGCTTCACCCGAGGGGAGGGTACAGCAGATACGCAGTATTTT,CSFTRGEGTADTQYF
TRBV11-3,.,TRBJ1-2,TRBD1,TGTGCCAGCAGCCCCGGGATAGGGGGACAGGGGGAATATGGCTACACCTTC,CASSPGIGGQGEYGYTF
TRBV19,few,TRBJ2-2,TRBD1,TGTGCCAGTAGTATCTGGGGACAGGGGGCTACCACCGGGGAGCTGTTTTTT,CASSIWGQGATTGELFF
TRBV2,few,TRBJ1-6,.,TGTGCCAGCACCCCTCGGACCAGTGCAGGCTCACCCCTCCACTTT,CASTPRTSAGSPLHF
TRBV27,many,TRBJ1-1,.,TGTGCCAGCAGTTGGGGACAGAACACTGAAGCTTTCTTT,CASSWGQNTEAFF
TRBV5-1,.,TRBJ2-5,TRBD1,TGCGCCAGCAGCTGGGGACAGGGTAGACAAGAGACCCAGTACTTC,CASSWGQGRQETQYF
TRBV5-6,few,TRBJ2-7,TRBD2,TGTGCCAGCAGCTTTGGCGGGGGGCACTACGAGCAGTACTTC,CASSFGGGHYEQYF
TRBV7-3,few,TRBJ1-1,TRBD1,TGTGCCAGCAGCCGGGGACAGGGGGCGCGAACTGAAGCTTTCTTT,CASSRGQGARTEAFF
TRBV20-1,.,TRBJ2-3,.,TGCAGTGCTCAGGCGAGGGGGGCCTCCACAGATACGCAGTATTTT,CSAQARGASTDTQYF
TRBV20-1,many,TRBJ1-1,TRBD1,TGCAGTGCTAGAGACACGGACAGGGTACTGAAAACTGAAGCTTTCTTT,CSARDTDRVLKTEAFF
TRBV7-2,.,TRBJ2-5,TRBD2,TGTGTCAGCAGCAAGACTAGCGGAGAAGAGACCCAGTACTTC,CVSSKTSGEETQYF
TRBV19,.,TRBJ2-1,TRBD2,TGTGCCAGTAGTACCGGACTAGCACGAAATGAGCAGTTCTTC,CASSTGLARNEQFF
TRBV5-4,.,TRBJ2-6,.,TGTGCCAGCAGCTTGGCCACTGGGGCCAACGTCCTGACTTTC,CASSLATGANVLTF
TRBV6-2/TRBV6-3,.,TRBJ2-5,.,TGTGCCAGTGATTTCTCCGGGACCCCCGGAAAGACCCAGTACTTC,CASDFSGTPGKTQYF
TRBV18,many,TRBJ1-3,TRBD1,TGCGCCAGCAGCCCGGGACAGTCTGGAAACACCATATATTTT,CASSPGQSGNTIYF
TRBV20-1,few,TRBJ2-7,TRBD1,TGCAGTGCTAGAGCGACTCGACAGGGGGGTTCCCCGTACGAGCAGTACTTC,CSARATRQGGSPYEQYF
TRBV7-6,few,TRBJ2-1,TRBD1,TGTGCCAGCAGCTTAGGACAGGGGAGGTTCCATGAGCAGTTCTTC,CASSLGQGRFHEQFF
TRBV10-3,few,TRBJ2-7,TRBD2,TGTGCCATCAGACCGGACGGCGGGGGGCAGTACTTC,CAIRPDGGGQYF
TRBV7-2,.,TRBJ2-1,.,TGTGCCAGCAGCTTAAGGATTAGGGGGAACTCCTACAATGAGCAGTTCTTC,CASSLRIRGNSYNEQFF
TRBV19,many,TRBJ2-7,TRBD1,TGTGCCAGTAGTATAGGGACCCGGACAGGGGCCTACGAGCAGTACTTC,CASSIGTRTGAYEQYF
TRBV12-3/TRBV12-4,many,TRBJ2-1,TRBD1,TGTGCCAGCAGTCATTCTCGAACAGGGGACAGCTCCTACAATGAGCAGTTCTTC,CASSHSRTGDSSYNEQFF
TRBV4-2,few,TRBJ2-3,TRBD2,TGTGCCAGCAGCCAAGGCGGGGGGTTCGCAGATACGCAGTATTTT,CASSQGGGFADTQYF
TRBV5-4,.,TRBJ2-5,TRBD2,TGTGCCAGCAGCCGGCCCGGGACTAGCGGGGGGAAGGAGACCCAGTACTTC,CASSRPGTSGGKETQYF
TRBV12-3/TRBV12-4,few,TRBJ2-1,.,TGTGCCAGCGGCCAGGTCGGTTCGGAGCAGTTCTTC,CASGQVGSEQFF
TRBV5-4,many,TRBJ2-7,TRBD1,TGTGCCAGCAGCTCGGAGACAGGGAAGCGATACGAGCAGTACTTC,CASSSETGKRYEQYF
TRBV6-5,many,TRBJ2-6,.,TGTGCCAGCAGTTACTCGCCGAGCTCTGGGGCCAACGTCCTGACTTTC,CASSYSPSSGANVLTF
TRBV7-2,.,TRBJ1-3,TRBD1,TGTGCCAGCAGCCGCCGGGACAGAAGTTCCTCTGGAAACACCATATATTTT,CASSRRDRSSSGNTIYF
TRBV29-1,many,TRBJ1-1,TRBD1,TGCAGCGTCGTACAGGGGGTCATTACTGAAGCTTTCTTT,CSVVQGVITEAFF
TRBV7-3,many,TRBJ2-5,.,TGTGCCAGCAGCTCCGTAGCGGACCGCGACATAGAGACCCAGTACTTC,CASSSVADRDIETQYF
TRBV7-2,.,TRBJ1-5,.,TGTGCCAGCAGCCTCGCGACTGGACAGCCCCAGCATTTT,CASSLATGQPQHF
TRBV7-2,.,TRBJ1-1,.,TGTGCCAGCAGCTTTCAGAGTCCGGGGACTGAAGCTTTCTTT,CASSFQSPGTEAFF